The rows below give T cell receptor beta chains drawn from one sample of a study of cytomegalovirus exposure and HLA in healthy donors. The table came from immunoSEQ multiplex PCR; TCRdb's copy has only in-frame clones and leaves some out. The table for this sample gives 85,000 or so clones. Sequenced sample: PBMCs. The source is a woman in her 30s in good health and CMV-seronegative. Each CDR3 is given with its conserved first and last residue. D genes are given only for firm matches.

J,D,V,CDR3,DNA
TRBJ1-5,NA,TRBV7-9,CASSLGGQPQHF,TGTGCCAGCAGCTTAGGAGGTCAGCCCCAGCATTTT
TRBJ1-2,TRBD1,TRBV6-4,CASSDSGTGVDGYTF,TGTGCCAGCAGTGATAGCGGGACAGGGGTAGATGGCTACACCTTC
TRBJ2-1,TRBD2,TRBV7-6,CASSGLAGADNEQFF,TGTGCCAGCAGCGGACTAGCGGGAGCTGACAATGAGCAGTTCTTC
TRBJ1-5,TRBD1,TRBV19,CASSPGQNSNQPQHF,TGTGCCAGTAGTCCGGGACAGAATAGCAATCAGCCCCAGCATTTT
TRBJ2-1,TRBD1,TRBV10-1,CASSLGTDYNEQFF,TGCGCCAGCAGTCTCGGGACAGACTACAATGAGCAGTTCTTC
TRBJ2-2,TRBD1,TRBV7-9,CAWAGGTGELFF,TGTGCGTGGGCAGGGGGCACCGGGGAGCTGTTTTTT
TRBJ2-7,TRBD1,TRBV15,CATSSEQGSYEQYF,TGTGCCACCAGCAGTGAACAGGGGTCCTACGAGCAGTACTTC
TRBJ1-1,NA,TRBV18,CASSPLRDEAFF,TGTGCCAGCTCACCCCTGAGGGATGAAGCTTTCTTT
TRBJ2-3,NA,TRBV4-1,CASSHSLSTDTQYF,TGCGCCAGCAGTCACAGCCTTAGCACAGATACGCAGTATTTT
TRBJ2-7,TRBD1,TRBV5-1,CASSETGGSYEQYF,TGCGCCAGCAGCGAGACAGGGGGTTCCTACGAGCAGTACTTC
TRBJ1-1,TRBD1,TRBV6-5,CASSPSAGGVAEAFF,TGTGCCAGCAGCCCCTCGGCAGGGGGTGTCGCTGAAGCTTTCTTT
TRBJ1-6,NA,TRBV7-8,CASSLGAGINSPLHF,TGTGCCAGCAGCTTAGGTGCGGGTATTAATTCACCCCTCCACTTT
TRBJ1-6,NA,TRBV30,CAWSQGRAYNSPLHF,TGTGCCTGGTCCCAGGGGAGGGCCTATAATTCACCCCTCCACTTT
TRBJ1-3,TRBD1,TRBV30,CAWSRDSGSTIYF,TGTGCCTGGAGTCGGGACAGCGGGTCGACCATATATTTT
TRBJ2-7,NA,TRBV30,CAWSGAAIYEQYF,TGTGCCTGGTCCGGTGCGGCTATCTACGAGCAGTACTTC
TRBJ2-1,NA,TRBV5-1,CASSPGTPYNEQFF,TGCGCCAGCAGCCCGGGGACTCCCTACAATGAGCAGTTCTTC
TRBJ2-5,NA,TRBV5-6,CASSFFPNQETQYF,TGTGCCAGCAGCTTTTTTCCAAACCAAGAGACCCAGTACTTC